Listed below are T cell receptor beta chains from one sample, sequenced in a study of T-cell memory formation after mild COVID-19. TCRdb independently ran MiXCR on the 5' RACE reads; one entry per CDR3 protein. The table shows about 600,000 distinct CDR3 sequences, with roughly 20% occurring only once. Sequencing used PBMCs or a T cell subset sorted from them (not recorded which). The receptor source for this set is an adult woman who had mild COVID-19 (a few samples of this study predate the infection). Cell type and time point are not known. Both conserved end residues are part of each CDR3. A D gene is named only where the DNA matches it firmly. Where a row states a size, it is once, few, many or the class of an expanded clone; other rows omit it.

size: .; V: TRBV11-3; J: TRBJ2-1; D: TRBD1; DNA: TGTGCCAGCAGCTTCGTAGGGGGCGGCTACAATGAGCAGTTCTTC; CDR3: CASSFVGGGYNEQFF
size: few; V: TRBV20-1; J: TRBJ2-1; D: .; DNA: TGCAGTGCTAGAGATCGGAGGGACCCATCCTACAATGAGCAGTTCTTC; CDR3: CSARDRRDPSYNEQFF
size: .; V: TRBV2; J: TRBJ2-3; D: .; DNA: TGTGCCAGCAGTAACCATGTGGGCCGGGGCCACGATACGCAGTATTTT; CDR3: CASSNHVGRGHDTQYF
size: few; V: TRBV7-2; J: TRBJ1-5; D: .; DNA: TGTGCCAGCAGCTTAAATCCGTCGGGTCAGCCCCAGCATTTT; CDR3: CASSLNPSGQPQHF
size: few; V: TRBV20-1; J: TRBJ1-1; D: .; DNA: TGCAGTGCTAGAACGGGGATAAGGAACACTGAAGCTTTCTTT; CDR3: CSARTGIRNTEAFF
size: few; V: TRBV6-6; J: TRBJ1-1; D: .; DNA: TGTGCCAGCAGTTACCAAAGTCCGGGAGAGGTTACTGAAGCTTTCTTT; CDR3: CASSYQSPGEVTEAFF
size: many; V: TRBV29-1; J: TRBJ2-1; D: .; DNA: TGCAGCGTTGAAGATCGGGCGACCTCTGGTGATGAGCAGTTCTTC; CDR3: CSVEDRATSGDEQFF
size: .; V: TRBV4-3; J: TRBJ1-4; D: .; DNA: TGCGCCAGCAGCCAAGACGTCCCCGGGGGAGAAAAACTGTTTTTT; CDR3: CASSQDVPGGEKLFF
size: few; V: TRBV6-6; J: TRBJ2-7; D: TRBD1; DNA: TGTGCCAGCAGTACGGACAGGGGAAACTCCTACGAGCAGTACTTC; CDR3: CASSTDRGNSYEQYF
size: few; V: TRBV7-2; J: TRBJ1-1; D: TRBD1; DNA: TGTGCCAGCAGCTTAGCCTCGGCGGGACAGGGGAGAGGAGCTTTCTTT; CDR3: CASSLASAGQGRGAFF
size: few; V: TRBV18; J: TRBJ2-1; D: TRBD2; DNA: TGTGCCAGCTCACAGACTAGCGGGGACTACAATGAGCAGTTCTTC; CDR3: CASSQTSGDYNEQFF
size: .; V: TRBV20-1; J: TRBJ1-2; D: .; DNA: TGCAGTGGTCCGAAGGGGGGGACCTATGGCTACACCTTC; CDR3: CSGPKGGTYGYTF
size: .; V: TRBV18; J: TRBJ2-6; D: TRBD1; DNA: TGTGCCAGCTCGGGGACAGTCCCGTCTGGGGCCAACGTCCTGACTTTC; CDR3: CASSGTVPSGANVLTF
size: .; V: TRBV12-3/TRBV12-4; J: TRBJ1-1; D: .; DNA: TGTGCCAGCAGTTGGCCACTTCGGGGGGGCAGGAACACTGAAGCTTTCTTT; CDR3: CASSWPLRGGRNTEAFF
size: .; V: TRBV20-1; J: TRBJ2-7; D: .; DNA: TGCAGTGCGTCACAGGAGAACTACGAGCAGTACTTC; CDR3: CSASQENYEQYF
size: .; V: TRBV24-1; J: TRBJ1-5; D: .; DNA: TGTGCCACCAGTGACAAGACAGGATCCCGCAATCAGCCCCAGCATTTT; CDR3: CATSDKTGSRNQPQHF
size: few; V: TRBV4-2; J: TRBJ2-1; D: TRBD1; DNA: TGTGCCAGCAGCCAACGGACAGGGGAGGGGAATGAGCAGTTCTTC; CDR3: CASSQRTGEGNEQFF
size: few; V: TRBV7-2; J: TRBJ2-5; D: TRBD2; DNA: TGTGCCAGCAGCGCGGGGCTAGCGGGTACCCAGTACTTC; CDR3: CASSAGLAGTQYF
size: .; V: TRBV12-3/TRBV12-4; J: TRBJ2-7; D: TRBD1; DNA: TGTGCCAGCAGTCTAACCGCGGGACAGGGAAGGGAGCAGTACTTC; CDR3: CASSLTAGQGREQYF
size: .; V: TRBV29-1; J: TRBJ1-2; D: .; DNA: TGCAGCGTTGAAGGAGACAGCTATGGCTACACCTTC; CDR3: CSVEGDSYGYTF
size: .; V: TRBV30; J: TRBJ2-2; D: .; DNA: TGTGCCTCCTGGGGGGTAGGGGGAACCGGGGAGCTGTTTTTT; CDR3: CASWGVGGTGELFF
size: few; V: TRBV29-1; J: TRBJ1-3; D: .; DNA: TGCAGCGTTGAGGCGGCTAATGGAAACACCATATATTTT; CDR3: CSVEAANGNTIYF
size: .; V: TRBV3-1; J: TRBJ1-1; D: .; DNA: TGTGCCAGCAGCCAAATTCCGGGTATGAACACTGAAGCTTTCTTT; CDR3: CASSQIPGMNTEAFF
size: .; V: TRBV5-1; J: TRBJ2-7; D: .; DNA: TGCGCCAGCAGGCGGGACCCGACGGCCTACGAGCAGTACTTC; CDR3: CASRRDPTAYEQYF
size: .; V: TRBV5-1; J: TRBJ1-2; D: .; DNA: TGCGCCAGCAGCTTGGGAGCAGGCCTTGCCTATGGCTACACCTTC; CDR3: CASSLGAGLAYGYTF
size: .; V: TRBV25-1; J: TRBJ1-2; D: .; DNA: TGTGCCAGCAGTGAACTCCTGGACCCTATCGGCTACACCTTC; CDR3: CASSELLDPIGYTF
size: few; V: TRBV25-1; J: TRBJ1-1; D: .; DNA: TGTGCCAGCAGTCGCGCCGGGAGGGGCTTAGGGAACACTGAAGCTTTCTTT; CDR3: CASSRAGRGLGNTEAFF
size: .; V: TRBV7-9; J: TRBJ1-4; D: .; DNA: TGTGCCATCCCGACGGCTGAAAAACTGTTTTTT; CDR3: CAIPTAEKLFF
size: few; V: TRBV23-1; J: TRBJ2-5; D: .; DNA: TGCGCCAGCAGCCCAACGGGCGAAGGGGAGACCCAGTACTTC; CDR3: CASSPTGEGETQYF
size: .; V: TRBV29-1; J: TRBJ2-1; D: .; DNA: TGCAGCGTTGTAGGGGGCTCCTACAATGAGCAGTTCTTC; CDR3: CSVVGGSYNEQFF
size: few; V: TRBV10-3; J: TRBJ2-4; D: .; DNA: TGTGCCATCAGTGATCGGGGGCGGGATGGGAACATTCAGTACTTC; CDR3: CAISDRGRDGNIQYF
size: .; V: TRBV20-1; J: TRBJ1-2; D: .; DNA: TGCAGTGCTAGTTATGTCCTGACCTACTATGGCTACACCTTC; CDR3: CSASYVLTYYGYTF
size: few; V: TRBV6-5; J: TRBJ1-6; D: .; DNA: TGTGCCAGCAGTTACGAGGCGGGCGGACCCCTCCACTTT; CDR3: CASSYEAGGPLHF
size: .; V: TRBV15; J: TRBJ2-2; D: .; DNA: TGTGCCACCAGCACCAGGGGGGGGAGGACCGGGGAGCTGTTTTTT; CDR3: CATSTRGGRTGELFF
size: few; V: TRBV7-9; J: TRBJ2-5; D: .; DNA: TGTGCCAGCAGTTCACCCCCTGGGGAGACCCAGTACTTC; CDR3: CASSSPPGETQYF
size: .; V: TRBV7-6; J: TRBJ1-6; D: .; DNA: TGTGCCAGCAGCCCTAGTGGGGGCGGCAATTCACCCCTCCACTTT; CDR3: CASSPSGGGNSPLHF
size: many; V: TRBV29-1; J: TRBJ2-1; D: .; DNA: TGCAGCGTTGAATCCCCCCGCGCCCGCACGGGTGAGCAGTTCTTC; CDR3: CSVESPRARTGEQFF
size: .; V: TRBV5-1; J: TRBJ2-3; D: .; DNA: TGCGCCAGCAGCTTGGGGTCCCCGACAGGGACTCAGGGAGATACGCAGTATTTT; CDR3: CASSLGSPTGTQGDTQYF
size: .; V: TRBV5-6; J: TRBJ2-7; D: .; DNA: TGTGCCAGCAGTAGGTGGGACACCACTCGCCACGAGCAGTACTTC; CDR3: CASSRWDTTRHEQYF
size: .; V: TRBV7-9; J: TRBJ1-5; D: .; DNA: TGTGCCAGCAGCTTATCAGGGATTGGCAATCAGCCCCAGCATTTT; CDR3: CASSLSGIGNQPQHF
size: .; V: TRBV12-3/TRBV12-4; J: TRBJ2-2; D: .; DNA: TGTGCCAGCAGTTGGCGGGCCGGGGAGCTGTTTTTT; CDR3: CASSWRAGELFF
size: .; V: TRBV7-9; J: TRBJ2-1; D: TRBD2; DNA: TGTGCCAGCAGCCCGGGACTAGCGCACAATGAGCAGTTCTTC; CDR3: CASSPGLAHNEQFF
size: few; V: TRBV7-2; J: TRBJ2-1; D: .; DNA: TGTGCCAGCAGTGTGGGACCGGGCAATGAGCAGTTCTTC; CDR3: CASSVGPGNEQFF
size: few; V: TRBV7-8; J: TRBJ2-3; D: .; DNA: TGTGCCAGCAGCTTGACAGTAGGTTGGGGCACAGATACGCAGTATTTT; CDR3: CASSLTVGWGTDTQYF
size: .; V: TRBV10-3; J: TRBJ2-3; D: TRBD2; DNA: TGTGCCACCTCCCAGCGGGGGCCCACAGATACGCAGTATTTT; CDR3: CATSQRGPTDTQYF
size: many; V: TRBV7-3; J: TRBJ2-5; D: TRBD2; DNA: TGTGCCAGCAGCTTTAGCGGGGGGGTTGAGACCCAGTACTTC; CDR3: CASSFSGGVETQYF
size: .; V: TRBV12-3/TRBV12-4; J: TRBJ2-7; D: TRBD2; DNA: TGTGCCAGCGGGCCATTACTAGCGGGGCCGATCGCCCACGAGCAGTACTTC; CDR3: CASGPLLAGPIAHEQYF
size: .; V: TRBV7-3; J: TRBJ1-1; D: .; DNA: TGTGCCAGCAGCTTAAGTGGCAGCCAGAACACTGAAGCTTTCTTT; CDR3: CASSLSGSQNTEAFF
size: few; V: TRBV4-1; J: TRBJ1-2; D: .; DNA: TGCGCCAGCAGGGCCTTGGGCCTTGCTAACTATGGCTACACCTTC; CDR3: CASRALGLANYGYTF
size: .; V: TRBV30; J: TRBJ1-2; D: TRBD1; DNA: TGTGCCTGGAGTAAGGACAGGGGGCCTTGGGGCTACACCTTC; CDR3: CAWSKDRGPWGYTF
size: few; V: TRBV5-1; J: TRBJ2-2; D: .; DNA: TGCGCCAGCAGCTTGGAGCAGGGTGGCACCGGGGAGCTGTTTTTT; CDR3: CASSLEQGGTGELFF
size: few; V: TRBV30; J: TRBJ2-7; D: .; DNA: TGTGCCTGGAGTCTAAGAACCTACGAGCAGTACTTC; CDR3: CAWSLRTYEQYF
size: few; V: TRBV29-1; J: TRBJ2-5; D: .; DNA: TGCAGCGTTCTTAGCGGAGAGACCCAGTACTTC; CDR3: CSVLSGETQYF
size: .; V: TRBV5-6; J: TRBJ2-5; D: .; DNA: TGTGCCAGCAGTTCCTCTGGGACGGAAGAGACCCAGTACTTC; CDR3: CASSSSGTEETQYF
size: few; V: TRBV27; J: TRBJ2-7; D: .; DNA: TGTGCCAGCAGTTGGGGGCGCAGATACGAGCAGTACTTC; CDR3: CASSWGRRYEQYF
size: .; V: TRBV4-2; J: TRBJ2-3; D: .; DNA: TGTGCCAGCAGCCAAGATCCGGCGGGAAGCACAGATACGCAGTATTTT; CDR3: CASSQDPAGSTDTQYF
size: few; V: TRBV3-1; J: TRBJ2-5; D: .; DNA: TGTGCCAGCAGTCGGTACTCTCAAGAGACCCAGTACTTC; CDR3: CASSRYSQETQYF
size: few; V: TRBV12-3/TRBV12-4; J: TRBJ2-7; D: .; DNA: TGTGCCAGCCAGGACTTGCCCTACGAGCAGTACTTC; CDR3: CASQDLPYEQYF
size: few; V: TRBV9; J: TRBJ2-1; D: .; DNA: TGTGCCAGCAGCGTAGCTCAGCTTAACTACAATGAGCAGTTCTTC; CDR3: CASSVAQLNYNEQFF
size: .; V: TRBV6-5; J: TRBJ1-2; D: .; DNA: TGTGCCAGCAGCGTTACCGGGACCTCATTCACCTTC; CDR3: CASSVTGTSFTF